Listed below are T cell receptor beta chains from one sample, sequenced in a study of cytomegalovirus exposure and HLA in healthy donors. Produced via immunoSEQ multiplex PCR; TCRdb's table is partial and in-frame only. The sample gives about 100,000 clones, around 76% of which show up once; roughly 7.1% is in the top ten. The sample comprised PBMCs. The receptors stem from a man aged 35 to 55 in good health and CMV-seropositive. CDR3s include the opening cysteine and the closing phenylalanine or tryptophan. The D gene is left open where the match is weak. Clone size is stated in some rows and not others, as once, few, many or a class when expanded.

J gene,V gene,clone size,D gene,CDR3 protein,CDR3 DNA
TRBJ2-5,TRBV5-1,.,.,CASSLQGGIGETQYF,TGCGCCAGCAGCCTTCAGGGGGGTATCGGAGAGACCCAGTACTTC
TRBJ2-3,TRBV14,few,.,CASSRERDTQYF,TGTGCCAGCAGCCGCGAGAGGGATACGCAGTATTTT
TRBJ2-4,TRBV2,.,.,CASSDRVNIQYF,TGTGCCAGCAGTGACCGAGTAAACATTCAGTACTTC
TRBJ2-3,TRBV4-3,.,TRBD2,CASSQGELAEYTQYF,TGCGCCAGCAGCCAAGGAGAACTAGCGGAGTATACGCAGTATTTT
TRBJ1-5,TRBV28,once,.,CASSLRGTVQPQHF,TGTGCCAGCAGTCTCCGGGGGACGGTTCAGCCCCAGCATTTT
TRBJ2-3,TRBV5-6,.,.,CASSLEGVPDTQYF,TGTGCCAGCAGCTTGGAGGGGGTACCAGATACGCAGTATTTT
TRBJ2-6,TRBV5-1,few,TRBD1,CASSLAIGTGLSGANVLTF,TGCGCCAGCAGCTTGGCCATCGGGACAGGGCTCTCTGGGGCCAACGTCCTGACTTTC
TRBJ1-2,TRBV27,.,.,CASSPNGNYGYTF,TGTGCCAGCAGCCCCAACGGGAACTATGGCTACACCTTC
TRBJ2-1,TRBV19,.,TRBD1,CASTAEGTGGYNEQFF,TGTGCCAGTACCGCCGAGGGGACAGGGGGCTACAATGAGCAGTTCTTC
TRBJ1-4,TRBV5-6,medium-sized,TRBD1,CASSFGQGTEKLFF,TGTGCCAGCAGCTTCGGACAGGGGACCGAAAAACTGTTTTTT
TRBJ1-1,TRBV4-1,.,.,CASSQLITRATEAFF,TGCGCCAGCAGCCAACTCATAACCAGGGCCACTGAAGCTTTCTTT
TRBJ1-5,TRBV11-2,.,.,CASSLVLDGNQPQHF,TGTGCCAGCAGCTTAGTACTCGACGGGAATCAGCCCCAGCATTTT
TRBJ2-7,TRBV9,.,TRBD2,CASSVASGEPFYEQYF,TGTGCCAGCAGCGTAGCGAGCGGGGAACCTTTCTACGAGCAGTACTTC
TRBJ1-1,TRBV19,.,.,CASSKGTRSANTEAFF,TGTGCCAGTAGTAAAGGGACAAGGTCAGCGAACACTGAAGCTTTCTTT
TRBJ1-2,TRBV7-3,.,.,CASSLLSGVGGYTF,TGTGCCAGCAGCTTACTTTCAGGGGTCGGGGGCTACACCTTC
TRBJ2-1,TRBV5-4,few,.,CASSLAGQGHDNEQFF,TGTGCCAGCAGCTTGGCCGGGCAGGGACACGACAATGAGCAGTTCTTC
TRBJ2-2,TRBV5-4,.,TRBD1,CASSLRQGAGELFF,TGTGCCAGCAGCTTGCGACAGGGAGCCGGGGAGCTGTTTTTT
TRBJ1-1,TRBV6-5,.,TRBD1,CASQEGGTGTLF,TGTGCCAGCCAAGAGGGAGGGACAGGGACACTCTTT
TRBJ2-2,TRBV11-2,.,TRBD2,CASSLRGGLTGELFF,TGTGCCAGCAGCCTACGGGGGGGCCTAACCGGGGAGCTGTTTTTT
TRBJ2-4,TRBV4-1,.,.,CASSPQSAKNIQYF,TGCGCCAGCAGCCCCCAGTCTGCCAAAAACATTCAGTACTTC
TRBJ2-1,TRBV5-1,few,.,CASSVGDFQGGHEQFF,TGCGCCAGCAGCGTGGGGGACTTCCAGGGGGGACATGAGCAGTTCTTC
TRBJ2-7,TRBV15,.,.,CATSRDSLSYEQYF,TGTGCCACCAGCAGAGATTCCCTTTCCTACGAGCAGTACTTC
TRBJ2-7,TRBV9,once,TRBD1,CASSVGQGACEQYF,TGTGCCAGCAGCGTCGGACAGGGAGCCTGCGAGCAGTACTTC
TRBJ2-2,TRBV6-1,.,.,CASSENGGMNTGELFF,TGTGCCAGCAGTGAAAATGGGGGCATGAACACCGGGGAGCTGTTTTTT
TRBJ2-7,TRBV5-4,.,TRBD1,CASSLPRQGAYEQYF,TGTGCCAGCAGCTTACCTCGGCAGGGGGCCTACGAGCAGTACTTC
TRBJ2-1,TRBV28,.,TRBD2,CASSLVWREGLIEQFF,TGTGCCAGCAGTTTAGTGTGGCGGGAGGGCCTTATAGAGCAGTTCTTC
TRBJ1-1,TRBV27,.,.,CASSALQGNTEAFF,TGTGCCAGCAGTGCCCTACAGGGTAACACTGAAGCTTTCTTT
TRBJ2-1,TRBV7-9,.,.,CASSLEAAPYNEQFF,TGTGCCAGCAGCTTAGAAGCGGCGCCTTACAATGAGCAGTTCTTC
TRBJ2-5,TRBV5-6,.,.,CASSPDYQETQYF,TGTGCCAGCAGCCCCGACTACCAAGAGACCCAGTACTTC
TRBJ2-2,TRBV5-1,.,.,CASKEQAGSTGELFF,TGCGCCAGCAAGGAACAGGCCGGGTCCACCGGGGAGCTGTTTTTT